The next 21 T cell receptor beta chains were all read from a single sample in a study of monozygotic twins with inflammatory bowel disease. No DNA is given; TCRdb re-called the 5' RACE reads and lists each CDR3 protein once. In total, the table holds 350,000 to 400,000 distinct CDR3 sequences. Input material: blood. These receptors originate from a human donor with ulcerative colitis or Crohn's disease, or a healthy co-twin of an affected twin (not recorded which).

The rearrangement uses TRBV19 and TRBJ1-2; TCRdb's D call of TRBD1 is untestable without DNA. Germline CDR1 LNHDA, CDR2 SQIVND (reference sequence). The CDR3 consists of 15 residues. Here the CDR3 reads CASRDRDRDLRGYTF.

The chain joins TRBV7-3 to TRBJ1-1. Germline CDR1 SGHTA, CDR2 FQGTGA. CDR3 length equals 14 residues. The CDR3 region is CASSLRAGITEAFF.

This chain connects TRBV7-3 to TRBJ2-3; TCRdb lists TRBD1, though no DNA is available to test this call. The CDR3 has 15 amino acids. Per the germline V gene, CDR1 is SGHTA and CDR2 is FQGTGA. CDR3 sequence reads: CASSLGVSETDTQYF.

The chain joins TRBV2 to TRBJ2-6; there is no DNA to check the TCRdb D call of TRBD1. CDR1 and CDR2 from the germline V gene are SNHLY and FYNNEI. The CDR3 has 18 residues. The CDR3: CASSFDRPTVSGANVLTF.

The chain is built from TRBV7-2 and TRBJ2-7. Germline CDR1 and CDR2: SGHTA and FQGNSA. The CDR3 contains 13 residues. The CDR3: CASRTSESYEQYF.

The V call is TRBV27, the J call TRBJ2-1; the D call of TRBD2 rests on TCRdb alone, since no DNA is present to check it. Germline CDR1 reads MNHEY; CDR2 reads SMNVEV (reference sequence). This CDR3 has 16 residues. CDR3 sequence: CASSLILAGEYNEQFF.

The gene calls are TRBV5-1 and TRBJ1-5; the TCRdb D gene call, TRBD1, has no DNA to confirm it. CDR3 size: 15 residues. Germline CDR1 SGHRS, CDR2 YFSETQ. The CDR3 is CASSPDRGSDQPQHF.

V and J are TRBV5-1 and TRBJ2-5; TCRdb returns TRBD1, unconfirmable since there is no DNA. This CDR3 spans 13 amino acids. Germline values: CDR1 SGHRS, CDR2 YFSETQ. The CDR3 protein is CASSSTVQETQYF.

The CDR3 is CASSLLGEGNTEAFF. V usage is TRBV5-1 and J usage is TRBJ1-1; TCRdb returns TRBD1, unconfirmable since there is no DNA. CDR1 and CDR2 (germline): SGHRS, YFSETQ. This CDR3 spans 15 amino acids. Filled out from reference TRBV5-1 and TRBJ1-1, the complete variable domain reads KAGVTQTPRYLIKTRGQQVTLSCSPISGHRSVSWYQQTPGQGLQFLFEYFSETQRNKGNFPGRFSGRQFSNSRSEMNVSTLELGDSALYLCASSLLGEGNTEAFFGQGTRLTVV.

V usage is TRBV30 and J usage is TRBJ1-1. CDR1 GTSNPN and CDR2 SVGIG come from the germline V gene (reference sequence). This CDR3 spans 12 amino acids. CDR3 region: CAWSDRVTEAFF.

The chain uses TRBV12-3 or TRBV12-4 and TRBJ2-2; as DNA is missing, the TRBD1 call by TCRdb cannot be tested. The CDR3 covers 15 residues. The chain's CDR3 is CASSYRDSRTGELFF.

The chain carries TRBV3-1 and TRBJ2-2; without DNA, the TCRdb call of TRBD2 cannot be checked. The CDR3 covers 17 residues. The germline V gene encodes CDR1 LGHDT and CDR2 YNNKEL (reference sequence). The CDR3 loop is CASSQLGTSANTGELFF.

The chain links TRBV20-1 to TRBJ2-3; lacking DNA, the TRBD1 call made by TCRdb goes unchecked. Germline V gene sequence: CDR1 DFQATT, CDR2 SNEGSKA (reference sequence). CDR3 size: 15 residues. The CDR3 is CSARDPRDRTDTQYF.

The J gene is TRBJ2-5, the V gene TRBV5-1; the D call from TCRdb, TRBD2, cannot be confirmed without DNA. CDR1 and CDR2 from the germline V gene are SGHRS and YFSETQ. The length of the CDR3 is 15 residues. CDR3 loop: CASSPDSGSGRTQYF.

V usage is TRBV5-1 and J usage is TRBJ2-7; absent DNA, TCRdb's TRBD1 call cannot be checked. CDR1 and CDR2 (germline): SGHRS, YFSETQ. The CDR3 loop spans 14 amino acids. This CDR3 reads CASSPDRAHYEQYF. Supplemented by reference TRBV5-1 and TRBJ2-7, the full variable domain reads KAGVTQTPRYLIKTRGQQVTLSCSPISGHRSVSWYQQTPGQGLQFLFEYFSETQRNKGNFPGRFSGRQFSNSRSEMNVSTLELGDSALYLCASSPDRAHYEQYFGPGTRLTVT.

The CDR3 here is CASSVAPPNTGELFF. V usage is TRBV9 and J usage is TRBJ2-2. The length of the CDR3 is 15 residues. Germline V gene data show CDR1 as SGDLS and CDR2 as YYNGEE. The full variable domain, in which reference TRBV9 and TRBJ2-2 provide the parts outside the CDR3, is DSGVTQTPKHLITATGQRVTLRCSPRSGDLSVYWYQQSLDQGLQFLIQYYNGEERAKGNILERFSAQQFPDLHSELNLSSLELGDSALYFCASSVAPPNTGELFFGEGSRLTVL.

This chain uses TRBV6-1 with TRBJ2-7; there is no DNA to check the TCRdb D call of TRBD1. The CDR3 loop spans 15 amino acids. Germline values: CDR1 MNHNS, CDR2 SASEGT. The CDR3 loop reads CASSERQGVGYEQYF.

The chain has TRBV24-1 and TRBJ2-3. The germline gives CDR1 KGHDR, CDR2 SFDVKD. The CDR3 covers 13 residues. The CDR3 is CATSDLTADTQYF.

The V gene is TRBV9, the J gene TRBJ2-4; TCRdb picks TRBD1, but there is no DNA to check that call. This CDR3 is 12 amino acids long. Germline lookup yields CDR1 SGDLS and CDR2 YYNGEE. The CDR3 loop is CASSGGANIQYF.

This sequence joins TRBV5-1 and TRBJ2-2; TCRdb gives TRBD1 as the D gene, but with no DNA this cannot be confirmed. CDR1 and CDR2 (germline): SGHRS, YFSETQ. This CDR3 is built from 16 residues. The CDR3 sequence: CASSSRQGLGTGELFF. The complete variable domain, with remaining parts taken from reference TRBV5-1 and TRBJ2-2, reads KAGVTQTPRYLIKTRGQQVTLSCSPISGHRSVSWYQQTPGQGLQFLFEYFSETQRNKGNFPGRFSGRQFSNSRSEMNVSTLELGDSALYLCASSSRQGLGTGELFFGEGSRLTVL.

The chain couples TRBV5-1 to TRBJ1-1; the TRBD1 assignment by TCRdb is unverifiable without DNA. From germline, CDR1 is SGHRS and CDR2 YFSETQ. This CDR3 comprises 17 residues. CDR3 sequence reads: CASSLGTGMVSNTEAFF.